These 12 T cell receptor beta chains share one sample of origin, sequenced in a study of Graves' ophthalmopathy and Graves' hyperthyroidism. Transcripts of RNA were the source for amplifying TCR beta CDR3 regions. The first round was an RT-PCR with HTBI primers, and the second round was a multiplex PCR. TCRdb processed the multiplex PCR reads anew with MiXCR; each CDR3 protein has one entry. The sample has hundreds of thousands of distinct CDR3 sequences, about 21% seen once. Sequencing used peripheral blood. These receptors came from a woman in her late teens or twenties with stable Graves' hyperthyroidism.

As regards this clonotype: The germline gene is not matched at one end of the junction; a read error may be the cause. The chain joins TRBV27 to TRBJ2-7, with D perhaps assigned TRBD1 or TRBD2 (5 bases each). This CDR3 has 13 amino acids. Germline CDR1 and CDR2: MNHEY and SMNVEV (reference sequence). The CDR3 bases are TGTACCAGTACCGGGACGGCCTCCTACGAGCAGTACTTC. This gives the protein CTSTGTASYEQYF.

This clonotype was seen just once. This chain uses TRBV18 with TRBJ2-7; D might be TRBD1 (6 bases). The CDR3 sequence is 14 residues long. Trimming took off 3 bases at V and 5 bases at J, with 14 bases between the two ends. Germline V gene lookup returns CDR1 KGHSH and CDR2 LQKENI. CDR3 nucleotide sequence: TGTGCCAGCTCACCTTCGGACAGAATCGACGAGCAGTACTTC. Encoded protein: CASSPSDRIDEQYF.

This clonotype has at least ten counts. CDR3 nucleotide sequence: TGTGCCAGCTCTGACACCTTGTCCTACGAGCAGTACTTC. Translating it yields CASSDTLSYEQYF. V gene TRBV28 combines with J gene TRBJ2-7; no clear D. The CDR3 has 13 amino acids. The V and J ends lost 8 bases and 1 base respectively, with 12 bases between them. The germline gives CDR1 MDHEN, CDR2 SYDVKM.

The genes are TRBV28 and TRBJ2-7; the match to TRBD1 covers 8 bases. This CDR3 contains 16 residues. Germline values: CDR1 MDHEN, CDR2 SYDVKM. After removal of 1 base from V and 0 bases from J, the junction contained 5 bases not matched to a gene. CDR3 loop: CASSLYRGTYSYEQYF. Written as DNA, the CDR3 is TGTGCCAGCAGTTTATACAGGGGGACCTACTCCTACGAGCAGTACTTC. Supplemented by reference TRBV28 and TRBJ2-7, the full variable domain reads DVKVTQSSRYLVKRTGEKVFLECVQDMDHENMFWYRQDPGLGLRLIYFSYDVKMKEKGDIPEGYSVSREKKERFSLILESASTNQTSMYLCASSLYRGTYSYEQYFGPGTRLTVT.

This clonotype was recorded at least ten times. The CDR3: CASSSQPRGHTEAFF. The CDR3 bases are TGCGCCAGCAGCTCCCAACCCAGGGGACACACTGAAGCTTTCTTT. The chain employs TRBV5-1 and TRBJ1-1; tentative D call: TRBD1 (6 bases). V was cut by 3 bases and J by 3 bases, with 15 bases left in between. CDR1 is SGHRS, CDR2 YFSETQ, per germline. The CDR3 covers 15 residues.

The rearrangement joins TRBV6-2 or TRBV6-3 to TRBJ1-2; a weak D match, TRBD1 (5 bases). V was shortened by 6 bases and J by 6 bases, with 14 bases between the two germline ends. Germline V lookup: CDR1 MNHEY, CDR2 SVGEGT. The CDR3 is made up of 13 amino acids. The CDR3 DNA is TGTGCCAGCAGGACACACGGGACGGATGGCTACACCTTC. Translated: CASRTHGTDGYTF.

At least ten counts were recorded for this clonotype. The chain couples TRBV20-1 to TRBJ2-7; 10 bases fit TRBD2. The trim removed 5 bases at V and 6 bases at J, leaving 7 bases unmatched. The length of the CDR3 is 13 residues. Germline lookup yields CDR1 DFQATT and CDR2 SNEGSKA (reference sequence). The CDR3 bases are TGCAGTGCTCTCCTAGCGGGAGTTGGCGAGCAGTACTTC. Translation: CSALLAGVGEQYF.

This clonotype was observed at least ten times. This sequence joins TRBV7-2 and TRBJ1-2, with 12 bases that match TRBD1. CDR3 size: 16 residues. The V gene end was trimmed by 5 bases and the J gene end by 4 bases; junction bases not matched to a gene: 8. Germline V gives CDR1 SGHTA, CDR2 FQGNSA. The DNA of the CDR3 is TGTGCCAGCAGCGAGGGGACAGGGGGCTTCGGCTATGGCTACACCTTC. Translated, it gives CASSEGTGGFGYGYTF.

Details on this clonotype: Germline and junction disagree at one end, which may indicate a read error. The chain employs TRBV12-5 and TRBJ1-5; D uncertain. Germline CDR1 reads LGHNT; CDR2 reads FRNRAP. CDR3 length: 11 amino acids. The CDR3 nucleotides read TGTGCTAGTGGTCCTAGTCAGCCCCAGCAGTTT. It encodes CASGPSQPQQF.

This clonotype was picked up one time. V usage is TRBV4-2 and J usage is TRBJ2-7, with D possibly called TRBD1 or TRBD2 (5 bases each). CDR3 length equals 16 residues. The V end was cut by 0 bases, the J end by 1 base, with 13 bases between. Per germline, CDR1 LGHNA and CDR2 YNFKEQ. DNA for the CDR3: TGTGCCAGCAGCCAAGAATCCGGGACCCCTTCCTACGAGCAGTACTTC. Its protein is CASSQESGTPSYEQYF.

In its sample, this clonotype was seen a few times. This could be a read error, since a much larger clone is one nucleotide away. The CDR3 bases are TGCGCCAGCAGCCGAGACCCCCGAAGGGAGACCCAGTACTTC. Its translation is CASSRDPRRETQYF. The rearrangement links TRBV4-1 to TRBJ2-5; unclear D gene. Germline assignment: CDR1 MGHRA and CDR2 YSYEKL. The CDR3 covers 14 residues. Trimming took off 4 bases at V and 5 bases at J, with 14 bases between the two ends.

This clonotype was detected many times. The gene calls are TRBV6-2 or TRBV6-3 and TRBJ2-4; D uncertain. Trimming pared 6 bases from V and 6 bases from J, leaving 12 bases between. This CDR3 spans 13 amino acids. Germline-derived CDR1 and CDR2 are MNHEY and SVGEGT. CDR3 amino acids: CASSPNRVNIQYF. The CDR3 DNA reads as TGTGCCAGCAGCCCCAATCGAGTAAACATTCAGTACTTC.